This TCR beta chain appears in the sequencing data of a study of immune heterogeneity within non-small cell lung tumors (dated by TCRdb to the late 2010s). General notes on the study: By histology, the tumors were several squamous cell carcinomas, roughly 11 non-squamous carcinomas and 1 tumor not otherwise specified. To examine intratumoral immune heterogeneity, the study used whole-exome sequencing, RNA-seq and TCR beta repertoire sequencing on multiple spatially distinct regions of each NSCLC tumor. Neoantigen binding to each patient's HLA alleles was predicted with netMHCpan-3.0 for mutant peptides of 8 to 11 amino acids. Transcriptome data were available for just about 40 loci from about a dozen patients, whereas TCR repertoire analysis spanned 57 tumor loci from approximately 14 patients. What the work shows at the level of the full study, not this receptor alone: Within a given patient, the same dominant CDR3B clonotypes showed up repeatedly across loci, although different tumor locations also carried unique high-frequency clones. High-frequency TCR beta clonotypes were largely distinct between individual patients. A statistically significant but moderate positive correlation (R roughly 0.3) was observed between local T-cell repertoire clonality and local tumor mutational burden.

For the TCR template, genomic DNA was extracted from bulk tumor tissue, and approximately 540 ng of gDNA was amplified for each sample. During surgery, multiple biopsies were taken from each primary tumor and placed as far apart as possible within the tumor mass. The study cohort was described as untreated, and the patients were newly diagnosed NSCLC cases having curative surgery. The donor group was made up of about 15 newly diagnosed non-small cell lung cancer patients undergoing surgery with curative intent. A couple of independent pathologists reviewed the resected tumor masses. Only DNA and RNA samples of high quality went on to sequencing. This clonotype registers as medium-sized (0.01 to 0.1%) within its sample. The clone's antigen remains unknown. There are no base qualities to consult, and no much larger clone falls within one base. V is shortened by 7 bases, J by 1 base, and the region joining them spans 7 bases. Inclusive of the bounding cysteine and phenylalanine, the CDR3 is 12 residues long. Here the CDR3 DNA is all that survives: 36 bases in frame from base 1. The germline V gene gives CDR1 as SNHLY and CDR2 as FYNNEI.

The TCR beta CDR3 region was amplified with a multiplex PCR system, in which a first round of 9 to 10 cycles was run using 32 V-gene forward and 13 J-gene reverse primers. The first PCR round was done with a QIAGEN Multiplex PCR Kit, and the primer sequences were filed in Chinese patent CN105087789A. Illumina universal primers were attached in a second round of PCR run with the Phusion High-Fidelity PCR Kit. The TCR libraries underwent paired-end sequencing with a read length of 151 bp on the Illumina HiSeq X Ten platform. The authors processed their data as follows. Cutadapt was used to discard reads without multiplex PCR primers, PEAR merged the read pairs, and MiXCR with default settings called the CDR3 regions. Shannon entropy measured repertoire diversity, and clonality was calculated as one minus the Shannon entropy divided by the ln of the count of productive unique sequences. Clonotypes present at frequencies of at least 0.5% were defined as dominant or high-frequency T-cell clones. TCRdb reran the public reads through fastp at Q25 and MiXCR, keeping productive beta chains. Rows are unified per CDR3 protein, each entry keeping the most common DNA and genes. The V and J calls reflect TCRdb's pipeline rather than the authors' work. This sample comprises roughly 5,700 distinct CDR3 sequences, roughly 23% of them detected only once. The ten largest make up 9.7% of the sample.

The clonotype originates from a woman aged 55-70 years with non-small cell lung cancer. The chain is made from TRBV2 and TRBJ1-1; a confident D gene designation cannot be given. Sequencing used lung tumor tissue. The CDR3 reads CASKSPNTEAFF. The nucleotide sequence is given as TGTGCCAGCAAAAGCCCGAACACTGAAGCTTTCTTT.